This TCR beta chain is from a study of blood T cell repertoires in COVID-19. In the study overall: Samples taken during acute and convalescent COVID-19 were collected in the United States, Italy and Spain. Nucleic acid was either cDNA or gDNA, and it came from T cells, B-cell-depleted T cells, or PBMCs.

J gave up 11 bases and V 3 bases, and 6 bases lay outside the gene matches. Germline loops: CDR1 LGHNA, CDR2 YNFKEQ. This CDR3 has 12 residues. About this clone itself: Distinct nucleotide sequences in the sample also encode this CDR3.

Methods used by the authors: Nucleated cell counts were estimated from reference gene primer amplification. Here immunoSEQ multiplex PCR was the method, and the copy in TCRdb shows in-frame clones only, minus some. V and J calls and clone size are as listed in that table; D and trimming were resolved from the DNA. This sample has about 90,000 clones, with 80% found just once. Input material: peripheral blood. This chain connects TRBV4-2 to TRBJ1-1; TRBD1 matches at 7 bases. This TCR was recovered from a woman aged 70-85 years with acute or convalescent COVID-19. The CDR3 reads CASSHQTGEAFF. The CDR3 bases are TGTGCCAGCAGCCATCAAACAGGGGAGGCTTTCTTT.